This is a list of T cell receptor beta chains from one sample in a study of CD8+ T cells in alopecia areata. Some clones are missing from TCRdb's copy, which holds only in-frame ones; the method was immunoSEQ multiplex PCR. The sample lists about 130,000 clones; about 59% were seen once. The source was CD8+ T cells sorted from blood, collected at week 4, from a patient treated with tofacitinib. The receptors were gathered from a human donor with alopecia areata. The CDR3 runs from the conserved cysteine through the conserved F or W. D genes are given only for firm matches. Only some rows state a clone size, as once, few, many or a class for expanded clones.

j_call clone_size d_call v_call cdr3_aa cdr3_nt
TRBJ1-2 . . TRBV5-6 CASSLGSANYGYTF TGTGCCAGCAGCTTGGGGTCCGCGAACTATGGCTACACCTTC
TRBJ2-3 . . TRBV5-1 CASSLAQWRGPTDTQYF TGCGCCAGCAGCTTGGCCCAATGGAGGGGGCCTACGGATACGCAGTATTTT
TRBJ2-7 . . TRBV15 CATSSTMLTASYEQYF TGTGCCACCAGCAGTACTATGCTGACTGCTTCCTACGAGCAGTACTTC
TRBJ2-7 . . TRBV29-1 CSVELTSYEQYF TGCAGCGTTGAGTTGACTAGTTACGAGCAGTACTTC
TRBJ2-1 . . TRBV5-1 CASSGPAGPNEQFF TGCGCCAGCAGCGGCCCCGCAGGGCCGAATGAGCAGTTCTTC
TRBJ2-5 few . TRBV2 CASSEGGTQYF TGTGCCAGCAGTGAGGGGGGGACCCAGTACTTC
TRBJ2-7 . . TRBV27 CASSPQTGLYEQYF TGTGCCAGCAGCCCCCAGACAGGTCTCTACGAGCAGTACTTC
TRBJ2-5 few TRBD2 TRBV4-1 CASSQLAGGRETQYF TGCGCCAGCAGCCAACTAGCGGGGGGAAGGGAGACCCAGTACTTC
TRBJ2-5 . . TRBV7-9 CASSGPGQVVETQYF TGTGCCAGCAGCGGCCCGGGACAAGTGGTCGAGACCCAGTACTTC
TRBJ2-5 few . TRBV4-1 CASSQDRRAETQYF TGCGCCAGCAGCCAAGATCGCAGGGCAGAGACCCAGTACTTC
TRBJ2-7 few . TRBV14 CASSTQPALIYEQYF TGTGCCAGTTCTACTCAGCCAGCGCTTATCTACGAGCAGTACTTC
TRBJ1-1 . TRBD1 TRBV6-5 CASSTPGGRTEAFF TGTGCCAGCAGTACCCCAGGGGGCCGCACTGAAGCTTTCTTT
TRBJ1-2 few TRBD1 TRBV30 CASEWGTGGGYTF TGTGCCTCCGAGTGGGGGACAGGGGGTGGCTACACCTTC
TRBJ2-2 . . TRBV9 CASSVGTGELFF TGTGCCAGCAGCGTAGGCACCGGGGAGCTGTTTTTT
TRBJ2-1 . . TRBV14 CASSPPPEEQSSYNEQFF TGTGCCAGCAGCCCGCCCCCGGAGGAGCAGAGCTCCTACAATGAGCAGTTCTTC
TRBJ2-1 . TRBD1 TRBV2 CASQGDRDYNEQFF TGTGCCAGCCAAGGGGACAGGGACTACAATGAGCAGTTCTTC
TRBJ2-7 . . TRBV13 CASSTGRVSYEQYF TGTGCCAGCTCCACCGGTAGGGTCTCCTACGAGCAGTACTTC
TRBJ2-1 . TRBD2 TRBV12-5 CASGFSGNEQFF TGTGCTAGTGGTTTTAGCGGGAATGAGCAGTTCTTC
TRBJ2-5 . TRBD2 TRBV9 CASSPGSGVGETQYF TGTGCCAGCAGCCCCGGTAGCGGGGTAGGAGAGACCCAGTACTTC
TRBJ1-3 once TRBD1 TRBV29-1 CSVEDLTGTGNTIYF TGCAGCGTTGAAGATCTGACAGGGACTGGAAACACCATATATTTT